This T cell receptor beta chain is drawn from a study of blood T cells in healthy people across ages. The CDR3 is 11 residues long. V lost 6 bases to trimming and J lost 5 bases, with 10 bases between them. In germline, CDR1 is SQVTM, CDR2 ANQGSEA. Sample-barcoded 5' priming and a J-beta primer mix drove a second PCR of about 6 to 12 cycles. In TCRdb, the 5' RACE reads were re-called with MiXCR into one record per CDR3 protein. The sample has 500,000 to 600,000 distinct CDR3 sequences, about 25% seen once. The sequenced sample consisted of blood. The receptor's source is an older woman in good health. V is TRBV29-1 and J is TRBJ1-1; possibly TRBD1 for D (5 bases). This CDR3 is CSVLGGTEAFF. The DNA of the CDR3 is TGCAGCGTCCTGGGGGGGACTGAAGCTTTCTTT.